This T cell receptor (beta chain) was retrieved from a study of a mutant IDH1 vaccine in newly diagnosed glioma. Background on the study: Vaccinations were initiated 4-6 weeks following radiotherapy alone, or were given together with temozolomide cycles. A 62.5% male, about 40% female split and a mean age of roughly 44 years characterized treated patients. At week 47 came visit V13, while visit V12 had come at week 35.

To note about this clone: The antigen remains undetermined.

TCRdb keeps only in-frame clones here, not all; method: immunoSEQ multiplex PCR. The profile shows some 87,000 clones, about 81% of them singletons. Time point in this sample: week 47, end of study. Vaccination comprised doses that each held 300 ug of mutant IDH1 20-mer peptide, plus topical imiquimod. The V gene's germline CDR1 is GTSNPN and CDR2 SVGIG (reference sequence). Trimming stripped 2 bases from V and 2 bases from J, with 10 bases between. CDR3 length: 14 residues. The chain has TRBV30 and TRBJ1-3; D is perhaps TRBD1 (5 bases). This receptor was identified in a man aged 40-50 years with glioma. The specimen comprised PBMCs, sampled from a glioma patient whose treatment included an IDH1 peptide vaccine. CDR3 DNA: TGTGCCTGGAGTTCCGGGGGTGCTGGAAACACCATATATTTT. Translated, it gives CAWSSGGAGNTIYF.